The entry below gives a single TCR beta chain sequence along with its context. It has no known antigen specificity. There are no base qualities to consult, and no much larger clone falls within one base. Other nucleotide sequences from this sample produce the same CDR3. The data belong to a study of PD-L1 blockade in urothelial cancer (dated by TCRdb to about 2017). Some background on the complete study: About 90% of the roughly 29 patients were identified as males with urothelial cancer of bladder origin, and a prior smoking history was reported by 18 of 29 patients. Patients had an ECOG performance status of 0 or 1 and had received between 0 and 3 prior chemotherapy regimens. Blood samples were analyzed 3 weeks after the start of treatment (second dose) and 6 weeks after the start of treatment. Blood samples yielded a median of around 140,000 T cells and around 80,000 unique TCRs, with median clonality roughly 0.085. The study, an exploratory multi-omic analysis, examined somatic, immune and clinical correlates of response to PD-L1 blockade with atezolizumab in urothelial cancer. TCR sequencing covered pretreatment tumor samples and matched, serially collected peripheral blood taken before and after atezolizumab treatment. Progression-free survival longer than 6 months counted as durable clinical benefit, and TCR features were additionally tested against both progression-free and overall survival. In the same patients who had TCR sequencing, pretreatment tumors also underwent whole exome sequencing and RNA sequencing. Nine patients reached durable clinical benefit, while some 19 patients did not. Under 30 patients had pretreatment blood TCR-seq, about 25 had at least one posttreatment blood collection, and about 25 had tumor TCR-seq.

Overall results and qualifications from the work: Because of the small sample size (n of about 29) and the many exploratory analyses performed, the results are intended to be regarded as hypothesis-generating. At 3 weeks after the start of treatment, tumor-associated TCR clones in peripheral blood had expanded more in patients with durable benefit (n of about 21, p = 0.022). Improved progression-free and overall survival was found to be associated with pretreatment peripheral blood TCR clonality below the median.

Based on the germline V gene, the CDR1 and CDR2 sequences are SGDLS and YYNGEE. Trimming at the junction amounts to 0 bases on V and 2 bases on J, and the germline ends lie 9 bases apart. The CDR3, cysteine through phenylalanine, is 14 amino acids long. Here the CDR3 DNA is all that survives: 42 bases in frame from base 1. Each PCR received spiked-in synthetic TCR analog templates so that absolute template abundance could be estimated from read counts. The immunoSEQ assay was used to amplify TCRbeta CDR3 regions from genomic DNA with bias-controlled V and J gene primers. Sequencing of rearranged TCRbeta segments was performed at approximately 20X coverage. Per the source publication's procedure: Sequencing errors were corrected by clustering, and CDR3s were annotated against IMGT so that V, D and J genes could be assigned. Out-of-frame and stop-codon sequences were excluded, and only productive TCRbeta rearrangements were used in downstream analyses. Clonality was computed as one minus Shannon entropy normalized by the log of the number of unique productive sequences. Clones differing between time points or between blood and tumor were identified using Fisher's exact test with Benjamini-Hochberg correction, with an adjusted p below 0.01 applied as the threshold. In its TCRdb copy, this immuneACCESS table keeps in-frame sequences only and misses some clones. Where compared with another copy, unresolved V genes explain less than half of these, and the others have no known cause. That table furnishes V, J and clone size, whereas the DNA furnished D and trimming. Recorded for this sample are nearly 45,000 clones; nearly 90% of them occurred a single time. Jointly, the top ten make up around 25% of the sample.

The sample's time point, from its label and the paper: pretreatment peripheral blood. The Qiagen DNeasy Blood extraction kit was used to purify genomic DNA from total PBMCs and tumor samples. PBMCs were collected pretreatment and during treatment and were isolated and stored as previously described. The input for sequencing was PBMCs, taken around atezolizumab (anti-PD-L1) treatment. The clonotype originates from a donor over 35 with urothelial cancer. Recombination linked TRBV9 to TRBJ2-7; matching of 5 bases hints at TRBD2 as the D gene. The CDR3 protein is CASSVGGGTYEQYF. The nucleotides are TGTGCCAGCAGCGTAGGTGGAGGCACCTACGAGCAGTACTTC.